Listed below are T cell receptor beta chains from one sample, sequenced in a study of sequential checkpoint blockade in melanoma. Some clones are missing from TCRdb's copy, which holds only in-frame ones; the method was immunoSEQ multiplex PCR. There are around 6,000 clones in the sample; roughly 25% occur only once, and almost 10% lies in the top ten. The source material was tumor tissue (inferred from file names), sampled from a patient given nivolumab and ipilimumab in sequence. These TCRs come from a human donor with melanoma. The CDR3 runs from the conserved cysteine through the conserved F or W. Fields, in order: V gene, CDR3 length, D gene, J gene, clone size, CDR3 DNA, CDR3 protein. A D gene is named only where the DNA matches it firmly. Size is omitted from some rows. Given values are once, few, many or a class for expanded clones.

>TRBV19|15|.|TRBJ1-1|few
TGTGCCAGTAGTACGGCAGGGAACGCGTACACTGAAGCTTTCTTT
CASSTAGNAYTEAFF
>TRBV30|15|.|TRBJ1-3|.
TGTGCCTGGAGTGTAGTAGGGCTTTCTGGAAACACCATATATTTT
CAWSVVGLSGNTIYF
>TRBV19|15|.|TRBJ2-4|.
TGTGCCAGCACGCAGGGTTGGAATTCCAAAAACATTCAGTACTTC
CASTQGWNSKNIQYF
>TRBV11-3|15|TRBD2|TRBJ2-7|few
TGTGCCAGCAGCCCGCCCGGGGGGGGGAGAAACGAGCAGTACTTC
CASSPPGGGRNEQYF
>TRBV5-1|15|TRBD2|TRBJ2-3|.
TGCGCCAGCAGCTGGCTAGCGGGGGGATGGGATACGCAGTATTTT
CASSWLAGGWDTQYF
>TRBV11-3|15|TRBD2|TRBJ2-1|.
TGTGCCAGCAGCTCTACTAGCGGGAACTACAATGAGCAGTTCTTC
CASSSTSGNYNEQFF
>TRBV28|16|TRBD1|TRBJ2-3|few
TGTGCCAGCAGTTATTCGGGGACAGGTCGGAGAGATACGCAGTATTTT
CASSYSGTGRRDTQYF
>TRBV30|13|TRBD2|TRBJ2-7|.
TGTGCCTGGACCGGGACTAGCGGGGGAAGGCAGTACTTC
CAWTGTSGGRQYF
>TRBV9|16|TRBD2|TRBJ2-5|.
TGTGCCAGCAGCGGAGGGACTAGCGGGAGACAAGAGACCCAGTACTTC
CASSGGTSGRQETQYF
>TRBV12-2|16|.|TRBJ1-3|few
TGTGCAAGTCGCTTAGCGCGTCGAGGGATTGGAAACACCATATATTTT
CASRLARRGIGNTIYF
>TRBV11-3|14|.|TRBJ2-6|medium-sized
TGTGCCAGCAGCCCCGACTCTGGGGCCAACGTCCTGACTTTC
CASSPDSGANVLTF
>TRBV19|14|.|TRBJ2-7|.
TGTGCCAGTACCACAGGGTCGACATCCTACGAGCAGTACTTC
CASTTGSTSYEQYF